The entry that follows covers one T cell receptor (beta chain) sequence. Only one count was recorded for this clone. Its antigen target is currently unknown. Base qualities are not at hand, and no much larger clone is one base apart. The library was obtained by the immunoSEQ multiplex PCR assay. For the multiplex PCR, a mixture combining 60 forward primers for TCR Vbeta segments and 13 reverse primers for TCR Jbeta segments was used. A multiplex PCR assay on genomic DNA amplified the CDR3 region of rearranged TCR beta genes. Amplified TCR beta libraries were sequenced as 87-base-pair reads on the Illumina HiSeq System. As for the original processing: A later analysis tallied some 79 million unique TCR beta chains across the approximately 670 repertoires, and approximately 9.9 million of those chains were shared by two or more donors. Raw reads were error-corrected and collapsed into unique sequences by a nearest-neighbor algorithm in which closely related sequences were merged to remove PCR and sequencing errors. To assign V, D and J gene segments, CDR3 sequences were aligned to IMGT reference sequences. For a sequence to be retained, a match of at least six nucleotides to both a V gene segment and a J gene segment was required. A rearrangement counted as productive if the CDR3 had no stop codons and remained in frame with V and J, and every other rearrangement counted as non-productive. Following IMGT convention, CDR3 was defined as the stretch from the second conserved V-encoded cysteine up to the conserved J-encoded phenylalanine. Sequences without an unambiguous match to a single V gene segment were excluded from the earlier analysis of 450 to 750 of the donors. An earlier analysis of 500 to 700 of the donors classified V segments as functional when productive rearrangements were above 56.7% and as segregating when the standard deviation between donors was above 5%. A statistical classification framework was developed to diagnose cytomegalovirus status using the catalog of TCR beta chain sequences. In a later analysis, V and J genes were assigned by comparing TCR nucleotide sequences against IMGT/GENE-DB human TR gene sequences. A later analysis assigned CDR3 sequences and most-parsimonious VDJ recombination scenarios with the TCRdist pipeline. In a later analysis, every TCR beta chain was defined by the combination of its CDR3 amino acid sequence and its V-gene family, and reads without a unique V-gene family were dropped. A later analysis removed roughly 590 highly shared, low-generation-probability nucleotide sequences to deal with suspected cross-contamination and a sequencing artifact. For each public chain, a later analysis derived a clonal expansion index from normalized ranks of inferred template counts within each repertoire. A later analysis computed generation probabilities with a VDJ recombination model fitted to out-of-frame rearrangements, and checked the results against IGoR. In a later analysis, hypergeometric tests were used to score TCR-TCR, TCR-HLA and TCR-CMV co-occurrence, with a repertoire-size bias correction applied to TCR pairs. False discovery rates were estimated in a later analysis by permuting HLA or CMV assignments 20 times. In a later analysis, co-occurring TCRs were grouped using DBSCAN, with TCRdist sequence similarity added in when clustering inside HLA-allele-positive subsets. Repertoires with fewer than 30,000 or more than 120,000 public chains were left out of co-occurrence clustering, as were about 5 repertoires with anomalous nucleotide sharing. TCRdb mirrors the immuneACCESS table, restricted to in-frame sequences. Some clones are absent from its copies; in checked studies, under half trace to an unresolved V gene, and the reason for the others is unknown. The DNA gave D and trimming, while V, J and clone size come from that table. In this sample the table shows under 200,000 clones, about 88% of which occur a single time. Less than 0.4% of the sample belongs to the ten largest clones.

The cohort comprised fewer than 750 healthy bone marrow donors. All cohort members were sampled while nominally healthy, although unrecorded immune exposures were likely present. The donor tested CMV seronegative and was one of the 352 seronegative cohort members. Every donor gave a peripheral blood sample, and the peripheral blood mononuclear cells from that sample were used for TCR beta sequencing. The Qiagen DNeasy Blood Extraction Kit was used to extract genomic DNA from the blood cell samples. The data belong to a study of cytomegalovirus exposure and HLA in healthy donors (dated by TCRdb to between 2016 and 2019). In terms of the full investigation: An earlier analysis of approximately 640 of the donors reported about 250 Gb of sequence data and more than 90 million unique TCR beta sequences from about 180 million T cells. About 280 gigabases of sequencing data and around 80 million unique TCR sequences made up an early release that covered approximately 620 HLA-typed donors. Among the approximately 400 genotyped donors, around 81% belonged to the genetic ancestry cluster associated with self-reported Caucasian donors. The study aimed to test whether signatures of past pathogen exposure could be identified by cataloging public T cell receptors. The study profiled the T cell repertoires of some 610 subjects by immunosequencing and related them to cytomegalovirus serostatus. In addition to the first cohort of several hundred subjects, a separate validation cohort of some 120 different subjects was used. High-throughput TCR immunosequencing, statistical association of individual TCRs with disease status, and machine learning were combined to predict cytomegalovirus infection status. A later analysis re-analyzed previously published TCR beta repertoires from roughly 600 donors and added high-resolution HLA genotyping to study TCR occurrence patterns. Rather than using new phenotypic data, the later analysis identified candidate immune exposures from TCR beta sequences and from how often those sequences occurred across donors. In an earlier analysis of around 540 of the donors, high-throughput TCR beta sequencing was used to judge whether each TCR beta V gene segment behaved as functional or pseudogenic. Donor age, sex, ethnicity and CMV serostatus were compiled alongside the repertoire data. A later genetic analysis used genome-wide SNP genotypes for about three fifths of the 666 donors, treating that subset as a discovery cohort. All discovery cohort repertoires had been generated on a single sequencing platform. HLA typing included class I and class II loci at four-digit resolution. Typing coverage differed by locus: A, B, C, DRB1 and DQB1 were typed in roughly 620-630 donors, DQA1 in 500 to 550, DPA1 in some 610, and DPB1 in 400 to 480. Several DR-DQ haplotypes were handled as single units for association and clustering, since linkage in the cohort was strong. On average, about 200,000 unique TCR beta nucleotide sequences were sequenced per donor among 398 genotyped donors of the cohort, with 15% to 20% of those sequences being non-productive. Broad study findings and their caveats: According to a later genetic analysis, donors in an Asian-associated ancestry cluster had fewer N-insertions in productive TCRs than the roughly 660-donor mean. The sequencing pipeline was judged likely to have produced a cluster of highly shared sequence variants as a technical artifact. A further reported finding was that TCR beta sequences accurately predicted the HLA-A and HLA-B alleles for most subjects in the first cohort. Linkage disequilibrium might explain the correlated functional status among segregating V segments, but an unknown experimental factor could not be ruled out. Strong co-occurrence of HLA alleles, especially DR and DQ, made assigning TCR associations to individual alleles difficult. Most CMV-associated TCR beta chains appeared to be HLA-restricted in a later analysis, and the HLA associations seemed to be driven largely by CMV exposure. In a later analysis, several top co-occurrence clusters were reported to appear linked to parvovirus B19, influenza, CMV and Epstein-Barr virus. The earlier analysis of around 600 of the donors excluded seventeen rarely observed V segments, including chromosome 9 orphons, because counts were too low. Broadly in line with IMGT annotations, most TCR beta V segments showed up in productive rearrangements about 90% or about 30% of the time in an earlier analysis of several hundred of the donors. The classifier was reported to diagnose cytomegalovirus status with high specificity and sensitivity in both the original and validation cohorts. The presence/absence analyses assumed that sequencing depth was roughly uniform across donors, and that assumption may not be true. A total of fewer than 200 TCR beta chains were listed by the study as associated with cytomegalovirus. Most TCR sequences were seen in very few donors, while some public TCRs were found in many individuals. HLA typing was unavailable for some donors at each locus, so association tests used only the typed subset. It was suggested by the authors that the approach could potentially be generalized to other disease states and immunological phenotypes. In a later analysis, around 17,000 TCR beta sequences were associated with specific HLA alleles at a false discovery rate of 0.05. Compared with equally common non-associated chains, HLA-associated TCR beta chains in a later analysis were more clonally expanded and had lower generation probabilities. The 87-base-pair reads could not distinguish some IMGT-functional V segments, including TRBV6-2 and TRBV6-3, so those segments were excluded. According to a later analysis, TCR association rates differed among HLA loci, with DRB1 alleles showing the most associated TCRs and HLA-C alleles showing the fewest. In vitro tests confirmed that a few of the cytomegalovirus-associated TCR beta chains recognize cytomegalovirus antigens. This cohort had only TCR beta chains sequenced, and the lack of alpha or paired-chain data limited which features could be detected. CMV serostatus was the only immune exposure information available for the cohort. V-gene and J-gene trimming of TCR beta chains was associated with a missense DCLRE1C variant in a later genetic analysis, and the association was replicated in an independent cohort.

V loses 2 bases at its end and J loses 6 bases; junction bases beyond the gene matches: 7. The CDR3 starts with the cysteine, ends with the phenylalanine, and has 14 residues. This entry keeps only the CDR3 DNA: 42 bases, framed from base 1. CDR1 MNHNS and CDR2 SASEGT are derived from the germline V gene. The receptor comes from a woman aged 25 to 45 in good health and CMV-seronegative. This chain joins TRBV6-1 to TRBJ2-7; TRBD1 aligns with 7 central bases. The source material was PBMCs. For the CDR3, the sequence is CASSESPWTGEQYF. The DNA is TGTGCCAGCAGTGAAAGTCCCTGGACAGGCGAGCAGTACTTC.